The following is a TCR beta chain sequence with its context. The antigen remains undetermined. Here immunoSEQ multiplex PCR was the method, and the copy in TCRdb shows in-frame clones only, minus some. The top ten hold roughly 19% of the sample, which has about 31,000 clones, about 80% seen once. Germline assignment: CDR1 MNHNS and CDR2 SASEGT. Germline trimming cut 8 bases from V and 4 bases from J; bases unmatched to any gene: 4. CDR3 size: 13 residues. These data originate in a study of graft-versus-host responses after intestinal transplantation. Study information: Each recipient received a multivisceral, liver-intestinal, or isolated intestinal graft.

The origin of this receptor is a human donor who received an intestinal transplant. The source was unstimulated CD8+ T cells sorted from spleen or lymph node cells, collected before intestinal transplant. The V call is TRBV6-1, the J call TRBJ2-1, with TRBD1 matching 8 bases. DNA of the CDR3: TGTGCCAGCGGACAGGGACGTTACAATGAGCAGTTCTTC. Its translation is CASGQGRYNEQFF.